This section outlines one TCR beta chain sequence together with its context. Generated by immunoSEQ multiplex PCR, the TCRdb table keeps only in-frame clones and is missing some. The table shows about 92,000 clones, with roughly 80% occurring only once. The sample originates from a study of a mutant IDH1 vaccine in newly diagnosed glioma. Turning to the study itself: Treated patients showed a male proportion of 62.5%, a female proportion of about 40%, and a mean age of approximately 40 years. Receipt of radiotherapy, temozolomide, or both preceded the study, and most received both.

Time point defined: baseline, week 1 (first vaccination visit). The treatment denotes: pre-vaccination baseline after standard-of-care therapy. Deletions cut 10 bases from V and 8 bases from J, with 12 bases between. Germline CDR1 SGHNT, CDR2 YYREEE (reference sequence). The CDR3 has 11 amino acids. Material: PBMCs, obtained from a glioma patient treated with radiotherapy, temozolomide or both. The sequence was obtained from a woman aged 45-65 years with glioma. The chain links TRBV5-4 to TRBJ1-4; TRBD1 might be the D (5 bases). This CDR3 is CAFMGGEKLFF. In DNA, the CDR3 is TGTGCCTTCATGGGGGGGGAAAAACTGTTTTTT. The whole variable domain, remainder taken from reference TRBV5-4 and TRBJ1-4, is ETGVTQSPTHLIKTRGQQVTLRCSSQSGHNTVSWYQQALGQGPQFIFQYYREEENGRGNFPPRFSGLQFPNYSSELNVNALELDDSALYLCAFMGGEKLFFGSGTQLSVL.